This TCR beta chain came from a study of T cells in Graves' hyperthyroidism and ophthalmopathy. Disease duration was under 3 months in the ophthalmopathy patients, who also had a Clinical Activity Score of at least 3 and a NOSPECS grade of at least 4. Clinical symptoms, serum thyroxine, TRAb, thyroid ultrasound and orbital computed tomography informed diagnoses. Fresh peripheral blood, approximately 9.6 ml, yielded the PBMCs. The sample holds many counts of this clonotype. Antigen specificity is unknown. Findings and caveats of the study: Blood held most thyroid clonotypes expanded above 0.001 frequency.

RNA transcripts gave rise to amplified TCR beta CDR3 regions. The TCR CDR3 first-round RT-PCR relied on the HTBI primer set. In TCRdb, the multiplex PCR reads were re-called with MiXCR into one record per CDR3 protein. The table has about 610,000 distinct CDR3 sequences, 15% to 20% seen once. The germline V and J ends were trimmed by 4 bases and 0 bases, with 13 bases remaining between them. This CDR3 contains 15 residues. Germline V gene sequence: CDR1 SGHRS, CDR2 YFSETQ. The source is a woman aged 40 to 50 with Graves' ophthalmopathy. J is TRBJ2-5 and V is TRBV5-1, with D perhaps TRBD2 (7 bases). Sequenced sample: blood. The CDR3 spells CASSKGGTHQETQYF. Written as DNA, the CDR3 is TGCGCCAGCAGCAAGGGGGGGACACACCAAGAGACCCAGTACTTC.